Sequencing of this T cell receptor (beta chain) was carried out in a study of CD8 T cells in ankylosing spondylitis. General study findings and limits: Peripheral blood held disease-linked clones only at relatively low frequency, and these were CD8+. Reported data indicate significant enrichment of disease-linked clones within matched ankylosing spondylitis synovial fluid.

The germline V gene has CDR1 MGHRA and CDR2 YSYEKL. After removal of 3 bases from V and 6 bases from J, the junction contained 5 bases not matched to a gene. This CDR3 has 15 amino acids. In its sample, this clonotype is medium-sized. The antigen is not known. TCRdb recomputed calls from the 5' RACE reads with MiXCR, one row per CDR3 protein. Of 150,000 to 200,000 distinct CDR3 sequences in the sample, under 35% were seen once. This sequence originates from a male donor with ankylosing spondylitis. Sequencing was done on a sample of synovial fluid, either unsorted or a sorted T cell fraction (not recorded which). This chain joins TRBV4-1 and TRBJ2-2, with 9 bases fitting TRBD1. CDR3 bases: TGCGCCAGCAGCCATGTCGGACAGGGGTCCGGGGAGCTGTTTTTT. Protein product: CASSHVGQGSGELFF.